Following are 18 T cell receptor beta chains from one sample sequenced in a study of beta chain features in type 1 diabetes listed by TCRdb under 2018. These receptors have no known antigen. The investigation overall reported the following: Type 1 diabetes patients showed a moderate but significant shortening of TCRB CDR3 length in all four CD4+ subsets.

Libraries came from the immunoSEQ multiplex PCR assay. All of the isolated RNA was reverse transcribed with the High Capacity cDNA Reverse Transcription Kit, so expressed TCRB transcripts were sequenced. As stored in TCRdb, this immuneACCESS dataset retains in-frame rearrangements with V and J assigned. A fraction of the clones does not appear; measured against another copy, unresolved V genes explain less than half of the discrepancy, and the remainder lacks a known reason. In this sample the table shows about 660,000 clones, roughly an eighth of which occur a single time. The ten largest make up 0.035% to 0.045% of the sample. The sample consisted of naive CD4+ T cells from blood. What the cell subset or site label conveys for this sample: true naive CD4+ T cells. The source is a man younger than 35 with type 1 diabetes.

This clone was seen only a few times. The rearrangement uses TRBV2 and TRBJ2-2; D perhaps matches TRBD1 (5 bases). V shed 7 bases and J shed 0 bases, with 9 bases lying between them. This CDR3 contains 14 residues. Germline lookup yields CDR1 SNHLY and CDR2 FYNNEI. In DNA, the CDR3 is TGTGCCAGCAATGACAGACCGAACACCGGGGAGCTGTTTTTT. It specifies CASNDRPNTGELFF. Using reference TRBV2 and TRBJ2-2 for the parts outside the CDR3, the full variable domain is EPEVTQTPSHQVTQMGQEVILRCVPISNHLYFYWYRQILGQKVEFLVSFYNNEISEKSEIFDDQFSVERPDGSNFTLKIRSTKLEDSAMYFCASNDRPNTGELFFGEGSRLTVL.

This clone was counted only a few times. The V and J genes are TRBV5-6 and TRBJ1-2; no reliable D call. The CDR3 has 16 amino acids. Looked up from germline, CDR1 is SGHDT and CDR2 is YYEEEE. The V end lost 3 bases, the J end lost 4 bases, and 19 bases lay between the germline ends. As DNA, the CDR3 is TGTGCCAGCAGCTACTCGGGCCCGCAAACCTTCTATGGCTACACCTTC. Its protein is CASSYSGPQTFYGYTF.

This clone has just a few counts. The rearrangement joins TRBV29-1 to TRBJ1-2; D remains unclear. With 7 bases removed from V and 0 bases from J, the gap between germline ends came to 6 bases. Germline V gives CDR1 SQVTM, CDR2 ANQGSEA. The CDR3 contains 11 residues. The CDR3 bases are TGCAGCGGGGAATCTAACTATGGCTACACCTTC. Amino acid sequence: CSGESNYGYTF.

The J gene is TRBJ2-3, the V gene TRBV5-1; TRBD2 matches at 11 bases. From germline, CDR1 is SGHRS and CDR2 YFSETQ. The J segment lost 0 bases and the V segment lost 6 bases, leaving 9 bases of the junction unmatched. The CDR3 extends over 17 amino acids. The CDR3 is CASNLAGGNPSTDTQYF. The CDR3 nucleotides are TGCGCCAGCAACCTAGCGGGGGGAAATCCTAGCACAGATACGCAGTATTTT.

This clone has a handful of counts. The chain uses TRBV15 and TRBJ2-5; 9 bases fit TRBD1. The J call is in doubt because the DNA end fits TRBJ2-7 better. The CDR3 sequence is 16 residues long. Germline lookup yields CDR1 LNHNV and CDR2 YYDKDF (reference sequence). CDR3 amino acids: CATSRRRGQGGYEQYF. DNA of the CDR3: TGTGCCACCAGCCGACGAAGGGGACAGGGCGGTTACGAGCAGTACTTC.

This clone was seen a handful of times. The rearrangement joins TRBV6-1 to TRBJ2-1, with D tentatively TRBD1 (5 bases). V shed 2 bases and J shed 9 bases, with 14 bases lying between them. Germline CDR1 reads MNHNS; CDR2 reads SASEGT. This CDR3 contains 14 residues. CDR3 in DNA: TGTGCCAGCAGTGAAAACCCCGGGCAGGGTGAGCAGTTCTTC. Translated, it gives CASSENPGQGEQFF.

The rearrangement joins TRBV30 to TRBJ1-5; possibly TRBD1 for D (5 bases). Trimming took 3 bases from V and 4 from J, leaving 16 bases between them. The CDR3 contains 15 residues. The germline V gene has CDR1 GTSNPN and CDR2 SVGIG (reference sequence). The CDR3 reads CAWRAKGTLNQPQHF. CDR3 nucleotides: TGTGCCTGGAGGGCGAAGGGGACTTTAAATCAGCCCCAGCATTTT.

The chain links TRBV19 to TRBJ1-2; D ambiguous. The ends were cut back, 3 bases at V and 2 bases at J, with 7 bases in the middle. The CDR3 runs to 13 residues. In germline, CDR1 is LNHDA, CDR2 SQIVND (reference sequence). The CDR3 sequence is CASSIPGNYGYTF. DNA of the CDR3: TGTGCCAGTAGTATTCCAGGAAACTATGGCTACACCTTC.

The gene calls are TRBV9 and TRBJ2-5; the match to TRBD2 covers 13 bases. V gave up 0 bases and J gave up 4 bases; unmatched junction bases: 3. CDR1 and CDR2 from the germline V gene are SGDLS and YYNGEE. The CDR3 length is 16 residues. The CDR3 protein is CASSVAGLAGVETQYF. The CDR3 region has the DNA TGTGCCAGCAGCGTAGCTGGACTAGCGGGAGTAGAGACCCAGTACTTC. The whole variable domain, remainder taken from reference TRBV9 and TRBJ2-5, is DSGVTQTPKHLITATGQRVTLRCSPRSGDLSVYWYQQSLDQGLQFLIQYYNGEERAKGNILERFSAQQFPDLHSELNLSSLELGDSALYFCASSVAGLAGVETQYFGPGTRLLVL.

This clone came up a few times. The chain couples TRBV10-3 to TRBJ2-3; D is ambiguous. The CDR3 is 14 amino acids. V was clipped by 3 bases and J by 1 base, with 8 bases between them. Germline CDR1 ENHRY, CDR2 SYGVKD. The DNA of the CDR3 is TGTGCCATCAGTGATATGTCAGGCACAGATACGCAGTATTTT. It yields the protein CAISDMSGTDTQYF.

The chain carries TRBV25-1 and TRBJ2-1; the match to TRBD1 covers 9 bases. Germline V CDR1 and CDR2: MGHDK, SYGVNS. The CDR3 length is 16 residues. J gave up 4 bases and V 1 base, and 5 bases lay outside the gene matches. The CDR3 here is CASSESDRGGYNEQFF. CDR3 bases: TGTGCCAGCAGTGAATCGGACAGGGGAGGGTACAATGAGCAGTTCTTC.

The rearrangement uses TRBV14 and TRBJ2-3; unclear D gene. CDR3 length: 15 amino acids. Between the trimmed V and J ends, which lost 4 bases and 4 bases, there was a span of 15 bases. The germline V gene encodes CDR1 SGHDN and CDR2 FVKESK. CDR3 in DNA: TGTGCCAGCAGCCCCCAGCGCCTTAGCCCAGATACGCAGTATTTT. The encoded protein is CASSPQRLSPDTQYF.

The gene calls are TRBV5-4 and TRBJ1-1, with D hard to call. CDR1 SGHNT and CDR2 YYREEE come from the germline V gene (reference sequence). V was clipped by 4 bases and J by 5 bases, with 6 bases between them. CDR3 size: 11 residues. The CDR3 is CASSARTEAFF. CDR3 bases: TGTGCCAGCAGCGCGAGGACTGAAGCTTTCTTT.

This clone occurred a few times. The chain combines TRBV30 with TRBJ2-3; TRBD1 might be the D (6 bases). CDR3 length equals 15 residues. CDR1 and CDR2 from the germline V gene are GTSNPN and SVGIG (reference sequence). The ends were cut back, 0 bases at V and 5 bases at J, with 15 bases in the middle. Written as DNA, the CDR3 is TGTGCCTGGAGTGTACTACAGGGAATGGGAGATACGCAGTATTTT. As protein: CAWSVLQGMGDTQYF.

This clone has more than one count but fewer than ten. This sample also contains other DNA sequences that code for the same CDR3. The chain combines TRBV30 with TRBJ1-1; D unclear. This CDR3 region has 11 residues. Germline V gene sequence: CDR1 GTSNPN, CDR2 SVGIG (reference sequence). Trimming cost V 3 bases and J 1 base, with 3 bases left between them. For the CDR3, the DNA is TGTGCCTGGAGAAAGAACACTGAAGCTTTCTTT. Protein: CAWRKNTEAFF. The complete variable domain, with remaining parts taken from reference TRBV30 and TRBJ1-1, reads SQTIHQWPATLVQPVGSPLSLECTVEGTSNPNLYWYRQAAGRGLQLLFYSVGIGQISSEVPQNLSASRPQDRQFILSSKKLLLSDSGFYLCAWRKNTEAFFGQGTRLTVV.

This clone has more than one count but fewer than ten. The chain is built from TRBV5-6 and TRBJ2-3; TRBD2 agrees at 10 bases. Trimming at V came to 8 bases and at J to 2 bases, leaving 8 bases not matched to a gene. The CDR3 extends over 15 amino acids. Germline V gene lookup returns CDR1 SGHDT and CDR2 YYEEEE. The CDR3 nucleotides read TGTGCCAGGACCGGACTAGCGGAATTCACAGATACGCAGTATTTT. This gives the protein CARTGLAEFTDTQYF.

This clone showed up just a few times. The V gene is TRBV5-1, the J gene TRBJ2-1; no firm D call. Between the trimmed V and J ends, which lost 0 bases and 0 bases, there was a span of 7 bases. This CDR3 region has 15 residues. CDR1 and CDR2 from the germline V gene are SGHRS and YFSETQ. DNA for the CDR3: TGCGCCAGCAGCTTGGCCGTGGTCTCCTACAATGAGCAGTTCTTC. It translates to CASSLAVVSYNEQFF.

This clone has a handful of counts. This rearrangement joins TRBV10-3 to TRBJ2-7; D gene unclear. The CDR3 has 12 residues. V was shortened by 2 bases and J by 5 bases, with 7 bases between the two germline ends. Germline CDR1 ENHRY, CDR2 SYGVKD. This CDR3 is CAISEIQNEQYF. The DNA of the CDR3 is TGTGCCATCAGTGAGATACAGAACGAGCAGTACTTC.